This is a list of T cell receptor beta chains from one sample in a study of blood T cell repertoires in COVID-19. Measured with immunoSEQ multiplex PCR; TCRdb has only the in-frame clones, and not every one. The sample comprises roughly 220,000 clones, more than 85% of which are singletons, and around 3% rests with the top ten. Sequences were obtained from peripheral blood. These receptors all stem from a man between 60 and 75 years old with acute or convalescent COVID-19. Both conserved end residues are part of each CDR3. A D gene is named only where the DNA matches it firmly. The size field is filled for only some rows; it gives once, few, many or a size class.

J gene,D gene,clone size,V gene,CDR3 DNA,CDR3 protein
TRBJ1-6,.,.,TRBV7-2,TGTGCCAGCAGTTCCGGGGTACTCAATTCACCCCTCCACTTT,CASSSGVLNSPLHF
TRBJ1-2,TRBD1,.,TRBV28,TGTGCCAGCAGCCCGACAGGGGCGGACTATGGCTACACCTTC,CASSPTGADYGYTF
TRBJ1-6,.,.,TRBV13,TGTGCCAGCAGCCGACCGGCCGGGGGTTCACCCCTCCACTTT,CASSRPAGGSPLHF
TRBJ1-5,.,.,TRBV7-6,TGTGCCAGCAGCTCAGGGGCCGGGCAGGGGAACAATCAGCCCCAGCATTTT,CASSSGAGQGNNQPQHF
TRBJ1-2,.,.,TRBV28,TGTGCCAGCAGTTTATCGGGGGACGGCTACACCTTC,CASSLSGDGYTF
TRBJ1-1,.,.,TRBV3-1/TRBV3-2,TGTGCCAGCAGCCGGGGGGGAAAGAGCACTGAAGCTTTCTTT,CASSRGGKSTEAFF
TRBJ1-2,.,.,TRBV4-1,TGCGCCAGCAGCCGGGACACTAACTATGGCTACACCTTC,CASSRDTNYGYTF
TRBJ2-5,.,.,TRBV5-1,TGCGCCAGCAGCTTGCCGTCTATCGTCGTCAAAGAGACCCAGTACTTC,CASSLPSIVVKETQYF
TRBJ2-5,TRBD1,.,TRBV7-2,TGTGCCAGCAGCCTCCAGGGACAGAGAAGAGAGACCCAGTACTTC,CASSLQGQRRETQYF
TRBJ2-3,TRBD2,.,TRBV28,TGTGCCAGCAGTTTATGGGACCTAGCGGGGGCACTCACAGATACGCAGTATTTT,CASSLWDLAGALTDTQYF
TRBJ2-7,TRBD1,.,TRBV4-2,TGTGCCAGCAGCCGAGGGGGCGAACCCTACGAGCAGTACTTC,CASSRGGEPYEQYF
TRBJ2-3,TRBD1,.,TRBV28,TGTGCCAGCAGTTTAAGGGGACAGGGGGCGACGCAGTATTTT,CASSLRGQGATQYF
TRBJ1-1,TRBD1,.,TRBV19,TGTGCCAGTAGTAGGACAGGGCAGGGCACTGAAGCTTTCTTT,CASSRTGQGTEAFF
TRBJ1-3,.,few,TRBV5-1,TGCGCCAGCAGCTTGGAAGGGAGCGGAAACACCATATATTTT,CASSLEGSGNTIYF
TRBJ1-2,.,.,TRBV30,TGTGCCTGGAGTACCGGTTGGGCTCCCCCCAACTATGGCTACACCTTC,CAWSTGWAPPNYGYTF
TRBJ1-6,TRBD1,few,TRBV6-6,TGTGCCAGCAGTCCCCTCGGAAAACTGGACAGGATTAATTCACCCCTCCACTTT,CASSPLGKLDRINSPLHF
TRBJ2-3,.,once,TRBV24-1,TGTGCCACCAGTGAATCGACAGCCACAGATACGCAGTATTTT,CATSESTATDTQYF
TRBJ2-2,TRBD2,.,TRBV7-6,TGTGCCAGCAGCTTAGGCGCGGGGGGGAACACCGGGGAGCTGTTTTTT,CASSLGAGGNTGELFF
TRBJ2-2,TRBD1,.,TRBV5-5,TGTGCCAGCAGTTCTACAGGGGGCGCGGGAACCGGGGAGCTGTTTTTT,CASSSTGGAGTGELFF
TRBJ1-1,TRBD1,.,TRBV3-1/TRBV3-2,TGTGCCAGTAGCAATACTGCACAGGGGAAAGCTTTCTTT,CASSNTAQGKAFF
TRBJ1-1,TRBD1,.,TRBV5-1,TGCGCCAGCAGCCGGGGACAGGGGGGTCTCGGCACTGAAGCTTTCTTT,CASSRGQGGLGTEAFF
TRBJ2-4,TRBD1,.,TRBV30,TGTGCCTGGAACCATTCAGGGGGCGCGTCCAAAAACATTCAGTACTTC,CAWNHSGGASKNIQYF
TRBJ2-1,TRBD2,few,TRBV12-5,TGTGCTAGTGGACTTAGCGGGGGGGCGGGCGAGCAGTTCTTC,CASGLSGGAGEQFF
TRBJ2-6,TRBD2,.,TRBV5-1,TGCGCCAGCAGCCAGAGGGCTAGCGGGGCCCCCTCTGGGGCCAACGTCCTGACTTTC,CASSQRASGAPSGANVLTF
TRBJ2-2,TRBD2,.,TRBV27,TGTGCCAGCAGTTTAAGCGGGGGCACCGGGGAGCTGTTTTTT,CASSLSGGTGELFF
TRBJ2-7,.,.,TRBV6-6,TGTGCCAGCACCTTCCAGGGGTCCTACGAGCAGTACTTC,CASTFQGSYEQYF
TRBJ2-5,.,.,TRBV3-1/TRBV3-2,TGTGCCAGCAGCCACATAAAGGGGGGGTTGCCAATTCAAGAGACCCAGTACTTC,CASSHIKGGLPIQETQYF
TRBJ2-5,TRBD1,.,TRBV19,TGTGCCAGTAGTCTGGGACAGGGGAAGACCCAGTACTTC,CASSLGQGKTQYF
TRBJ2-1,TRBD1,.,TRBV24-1,TGTGCCACCAGTGATTTTGCGGACAGGGAGTTCTTC,CATSDFADREFF
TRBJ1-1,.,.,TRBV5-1,TGCGCCAGCAGCTTGGAAGGTCTGCGGGCTGAAGCTTTCTTT,CASSLEGLRAEAFF
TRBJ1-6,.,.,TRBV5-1,TGCGCCAGCACCCCAGCGGACGGTTCACCCCTCCACTTT,CASTPADGSPLHF
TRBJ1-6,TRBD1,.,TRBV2,TGTGCCACAGCGAGGAGGGACAGAATTAATTCACCCCTCCACTTT,CATARRDRINSPLHF
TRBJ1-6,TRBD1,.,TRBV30,TGTGCCTGGGACGATACAGGGGAGACACCCCTCCACTTT,CAWDDTGETPLHF
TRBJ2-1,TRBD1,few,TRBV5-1,TGCGCCAGCAGGGTAGGGACAGGGGCCTACAATGAGCAGTTCTTC,CASRVGTGAYNEQFF
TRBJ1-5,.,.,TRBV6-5,TGTGCCAGCAGTCTCGCGTATAGCAATCAGCCCCAGCATTTT,CASSLAYSNQPQHF
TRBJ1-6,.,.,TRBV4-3,TGCGCCAGCAGCCAAGCAGGCGCGGGCTATAATTCACCCCTCCACTTT,CASSQAGAGYNSPLHF
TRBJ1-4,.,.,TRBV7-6,TGTGCCAGCAGCTGGAGAGGGGGATGGGCCGGTGAAAAACTGTTTTTT,CASSWRGGWAGEKLFF
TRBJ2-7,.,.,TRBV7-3,TGTGCCAGCAGCCAGGACTGCTTGGAGCAGTACTTC,CASSQDCLEQYF
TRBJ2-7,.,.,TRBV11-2,TGTGCCAGCAGCTTAGAAGGGGCTCACTCCTACGAGCAGTACTTC,CASSLEGAHSYEQYF
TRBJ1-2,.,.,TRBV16,TGTGCCAGCAGCCAATCCCGGGACATGGGTGGCTACACCTTC,CASSQSRDMGGYTF
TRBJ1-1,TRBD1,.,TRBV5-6,TGTGCCAGCAGCTTGGGGGACAGGGATTTGAACACTGAAGCTTTCTTT,CASSLGDRDLNTEAFF